This T cell receptor (beta chain) was recorded in a study of T cells in Graves' hyperthyroidism and ophthalmopathy. The PBMCs studied were ones that came from roughly 11 ml fresh peripheral blood. Researchers took RNA transcripts and amplified the TCR beta CDR3 regions from them. The HTBI primer set drove a first-round RT-PCR of the TCR CDR3. Each CDR3 protein is one row after TCRdb ran MiXCR on the multiplex PCR reads. The sample carries about 350,000 distinct CDR3 sequences, approximately 14% recorded once. The study, taken as a whole, reports: Through a model of 13 V-J features, ophthalmopathy was separated from stable hyperthyroidism. Most clonotypes expanded in the thyroid (above 0.001) were also present in blood.

This clonotype has more than one count but fewer than ten. Its antigen is not identified. Trimming pared 6 bases from V and 6 bases from J, leaving 5 bases between. The germline V gene encodes CDR1 SNHLY and CDR2 FYNNEI. The CDR3 loop spans 11 amino acids. The sequence was obtained from a woman in her thirties with Graves' hyperthyroidism. The chain carries TRBV2 and TRBJ1-4; D gene unclear. The sequencing sample was made of blood. The CDR3 loop reads CASSYHEKLFF. The CDR3 bases are TGTGCCAGCAGCTACCATGAAAAACTGTTTTTT.